Listed here are 20 T cell receptor beta chains from one sample, sequenced in a study of blood T cell repertoires in COVID-19. Assay: immunoSEQ multiplex PCR; the TCRdb copy retains only in-frame clones and omits some. The table lists roughly 200,000 clones, around nine tenths of them singletons. Sequencing was performed on peripheral blood. These receptors were collected from a man aged 18-30 years with active or convalescent COVID-19.

The rearrangement uses TRBV9 and TRBJ2-2, with 9 bases lining up with TRBD2. The CDR3 loop spans 16 amino acids. Trimming took 0 bases from V and 6 from J; bases not matched to a gene: 6. The V gene's germline CDR1 is SGDLS and CDR2 YYNGEE. The CDR3 DNA sequence: TGTGCCAGCAGCGTAGGAGGCGGGGGGGCGGCCGGGGAGCTGTTTTTT. Protein product: CASSVGGGGAAGELFF.

V is TRBV29-1 and J is TRBJ2-5; a weak D match, TRBD1 (5 bases). The V end lost 0 bases, the J end lost 3 bases, and 14 bases lay between the germline ends. This CDR3 contains 15 residues. Germline loops: CDR1 SQVTM, CDR2 ANQGSEA. CDR3 residues: CSVEDSRQGKETQYF. The CDR3 nucleotides are TGCAGCGTTGAAGATAGCCGGCAGGGTAAAGAGACCCAGTACTTC.

V is TRBV30 and J is TRBJ2-7; TRBD2 matches at 8 bases. Trimming cost V 3 bases and J 2 bases; bases outside gene matches: 6. The CDR3 is 14 amino acids. Germline assignment: CDR1 GTSNPN and CDR2 SVGIG (reference sequence). The CDR3 region has the DNA TGTGCCTGGAGCGCCACTAGCGGAGCCTACGAGCAGTACTTC. Its translation is CAWSATSGAYEQYF.

The chain combines TRBV19 with TRBJ1-2; 7 bases fit TRBD1. V shed 6 bases, J shed 8 bases, and the junction held 9 bases outside the gene matches. The V gene's germline CDR1 is LNHDA and CDR2 SQIVND (reference sequence). The CDR3 length is 13 residues. The CDR3 here is CASSGDRVSGYTF. In DNA, the CDR3 is TGTGCCAGTAGCGGCGACAGGGTATCCGGCTACACCTTC.

The J gene is TRBJ1-4, the V gene TRBV6-5, with 9 positions matching TRBD1. Trimming removed 10 bases from V and 5 bases from J; junction bases left unmatched: 11. From germline, CDR1 is MNHEY and CDR2 SVGAGI. The CDR3 consists of 15 residues. The CDR3 DNA reads TGTGCCACCCAAGGTGGGGGACAGGGCAATGAAAAACTGTTTTTT. This translates into CATQGGGQGNEKLFF.

About this clone: Other DNA sequences in the same sample also yield this CDR3. This chain links TRBV19 with TRBJ1-4; 7 bases map to TRBD1. The CDR3 is 13 residues long. J was trimmed by 8 bases and V by 3 bases; bases with no gene match: 3. Per the germline V gene, CDR1 is LNHDA and CDR2 is SQIVND (reference sequence). The CDR3 region has the DNA TGTGCCAGTAGTATCAACAGGGGAGAAAAACTGTTTTTT. Protein product: CASSINRGEKLFF.

This rearrangement joins TRBV14 to TRBJ2-7; 12 bases match TRBD2. Germline-derived CDR1 and CDR2 are SGHDN and FVKESK. Trimming cost V 4 bases and J 3 bases; bases outside gene matches: 4. This CDR3 has 15 amino acids. This chain's CDR3 is CASSLRTSGIYEQYF. CDR3 sequence (DNA): TGTGCCAGCAGCCTCAGGACTAGCGGGATCTACGAGCAGTACTTC.

In DNA form, the CDR3 reads TGTGCCAGCAGTTCCGGGACACCAGAAAAATACACCATATATTTT. Its translation: CASSSGTPEKYTIYF. V gene TRBV7-9 combines with J gene TRBJ1-3; D possibly corresponds to TRBD1 (6 bases). CDR1 and CDR2 from the germline V gene are SEHNR and FQNEAQ (reference sequence). Trimming took off 6 bases at V and 8 bases at J, with 20 bases between the two ends. CDR3 length: 15 residues.

The chain combines TRBV5-1 with TRBJ2-1; 12 nucleotides align to TRBD2. CDR3 length: 17 amino acids. V was clipped by 4 bases and J by 9 bases; unmatched bases: 14. CDR1 is SGHRS, CDR2 YFSETQ, per germline. CDR3 protein: CASSPNPTSGSFVEQFF. CDR3 coding DNA: TGCGCCAGCAGCCCAAACCCGACTAGCGGGAGTTTTGTTGAGCAGTTCTTC.

This sequence joins TRBV19 and TRBJ1-5; TRBD1 matches at 9 bases. J lost 0 bases, V lost 3 bases, and 12 bases had no gene match. The CDR3 has 19 amino acids. CDR1 is LNHDA, CDR2 SQIVND, per germline (reference sequence). This CDR3 is CASSMNRGRRDYSNQPQHF. CDR3 in DNA: TGTGCCAGTAGTATGAACAGGGGGCGGCGGGATTATAGCAATCAGCCCCAGCATTTT.

This chain links TRBV27 with TRBJ1-3; D is perhaps TRBD1 (5 bases). Germline V gene lookup returns CDR1 MNHEY and CDR2 SMNVEV (reference sequence). The CDR3 has 15 amino acids. Trimming cost V 8 bases and J 2 bases, with 16 bases left between them. CDR3 region: CASQGGTGAGNTIYF. CDR3 nucleotide sequence: TGTGCCAGCCAAGGCGGGACGGGGGCTGGAAACACCATATATTTT.

This chain joins TRBV11-3 and TRBJ2-5; weak D call: TRBD1 (6 bases). The CDR3 spans 15 residues. In germline, CDR1 is SGHNT, CDR2 YENEEA. With 1 base removed from V and 0 bases from J, the gap between germline ends came to 9 bases. The CDR3 sequence is CASSLGQGNQETQYF. DNA of the CDR3: TGTGCCAGCAGCTTAGGCCAGGGGAACCAAGAGACCCAGTACTTC.

The chain has TRBV3-1 (or the pseudogene TRBV3-2) and TRBJ2-7; D might be TRBD1 (6 bases). The CDR3 is made up of 15 amino acids. Germline V gives CDR1 LGHDT, CDR2 YNNKEL (reference sequence). Trimming took 0 bases from V and 3 from J, leaving 12 bases between them. The CDR3, as DNA: TGTGCCAGCAGCCAAGAAGTCGGGACATTCTACGAGCAGTACTTC. Encoded protein: CASSQEVGTFYEQYF.

The gene calls are TRBV15 and TRBJ1-1; D not resolved. In germline, CDR1 is LNHNV, CDR2 YYDKDF (reference sequence). Trimming left V 0 bases short and J 2 bases short, with 10 bases between. The CDR3 extends over 15 amino acids. CDR3 region: CATSRDIAENTEAFF. As DNA, the CDR3 is TGTGCCACCAGCAGAGATATTGCGGAAAACACTGAAGCTTTCTTT.

CDR3 loop: CASSPVPGLRGTDTQYF. Here the CDR3 DNA reads TGTGCCAGCAGCCCGGTTCCGGGACTAAGGGGCACAGATACGCAGTATTTT. The gene calls are TRBV3-1 (or the pseudogene TRBV3-2) and TRBJ2-3; 7 nucleotides agree with TRBD2. V trimming: 4 bases; J trimming: 1 base; junction bases outside the gene matches: 11. From germline, CDR1 is LGHDT and CDR2 YNNKEL (reference sequence). There are 17 residues in the CDR3.

The rearrangement links TRBV5-1 to TRBJ1-1, with 8 bases lining up with TRBD1. Germline V gives CDR1 SGHRS, CDR2 YFSETQ. J gave up 4 bases and V 2 bases, and 1 base lay outside the gene matches. The CDR3 consists of 13 residues. This CDR3 is CASSFQGATEAFF. CDR3 DNA: TGCGCCAGCAGCTTTCAGGGGGCCACTGAAGCTTTCTTT.

J is TRBJ2-2 and V is TRBV5-5; the match to TRBD2 covers 9 bases. Germline V CDR1 and CDR2: SGHKS, YYEKEE (reference sequence). The CDR3 totals 18 residues. Trimming took 5 bases from V and 3 from J; bases not matched to a gene: 14. CDR3 in amino acids: CASSFQTLAGEYTGELFF. The CDR3 DNA follows: TGTGCCAGCAGTTTCCAAACTTTAGCGGGAGAATACACCGGGGAGCTGTTTTTT.

The CDR3 loop reads CASTPMRGGTEAFF. CDR3 coding DNA: TGTGCCAGCACCCCAATGAGGGGGGGCACTGAAGCTTTCTTT. The chain joins TRBV11-1 to TRBJ1-1, with D possibly TRBD1 on 6 matching bases. This CDR3 region has 14 residues. The germline V gene encodes CDR1 SGHAT and CDR2 FQDESV (reference sequence). The ends were cut back, 7 bases at V and 4 bases at J, with 16 bases in the middle. Full variable domain (missing parts from reference TRBV11-1 and TRBJ1-1): EAEVAQSPRYKITEKSQAVAFWCDPISGHATLYWYRQILGQGPELLVQFQDESVVDDSQLPKDRFSAERLKGVDSTLKIQPAELGDSAMYLCASTPMRGGTEAFFGQGTRLTVV.

The chain carries TRBV19 and TRBJ2-7; 13 bases line up with TRBD2. Per the germline V gene, CDR1 is LNHDA and CDR2 is SQIVND (reference sequence). With 5 bases clipped from V and 4 bases from J, the junction kept 8 bases outside the gene matches. The CDR3 is 16 residues long. CDR3 sequence: CASSPFGTSGKYEQYF. For the CDR3, the DNA is TGTGCCAGTAGTCCTTTCGGGACTAGCGGGAAATACGAGCAGTACTTC.

The CDR3 sequence is CASSLGGGENYGYTF. The CDR3 region has the DNA TGCGCCAGCAGCTTGGGAGGGGGCGAGAACTATGGCTACACCTTC. The chain recombines TRBV5-1 with TRBJ1-2; 7 bases line up with TRBD1. This CDR3 comprises 15 residues. From germline, CDR1 is SGHRS and CDR2 YFSETQ. J was trimmed by 2 bases and V by 0 bases; bases with no gene match: 4.